This T cell receptor (beta chain) was identified in a study of blood T cell repertoires in COVID-19. The length of the CDR3 is 13 residues. Trimming took off 2 bases at V and 5 bases at J, with 9 bases between the two ends. Authors' data handling: Amplification with reference gene primers provided the estimates of nucleated cell counts. The assay was immunoSEQ multiplex PCR, and TCRdb's table has in-frame clones only and misses some. V and J calls and clone size follow that table, whereas D and trimming were derived from the DNA. The sample records 180,000 or so clones, about 88% being singletons. This sequence originates from a man between 18 and 29 years old with acute or convalescent COVID-19. The sequencing input was peripheral blood. This chain uses TRBV12-3 or TRBV12-4 with TRBJ2-5; D remains ambiguous. CDR3 nucleotides: TGTGCCAGCAGTTTATACGGGTTTGAGACCCAGTACTTC. Translating gives CASSLYGFETQYF.